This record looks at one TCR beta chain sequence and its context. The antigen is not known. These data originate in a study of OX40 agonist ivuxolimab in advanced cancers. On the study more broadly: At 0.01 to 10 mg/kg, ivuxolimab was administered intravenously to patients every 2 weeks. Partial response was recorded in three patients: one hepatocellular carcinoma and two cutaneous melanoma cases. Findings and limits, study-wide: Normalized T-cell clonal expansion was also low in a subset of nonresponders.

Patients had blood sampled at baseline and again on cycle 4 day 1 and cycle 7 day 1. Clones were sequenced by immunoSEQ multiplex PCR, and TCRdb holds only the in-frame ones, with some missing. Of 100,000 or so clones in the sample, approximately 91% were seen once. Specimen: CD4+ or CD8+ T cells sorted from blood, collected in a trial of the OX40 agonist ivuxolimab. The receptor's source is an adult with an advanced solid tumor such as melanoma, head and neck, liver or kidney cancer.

The CDR3 loop is CASSLGGGTPRTDTQYF. CDR3 bases: TGTGCCAGCAGCTTAGGAGGCGGGACCCCTCGCACAGATACGCAGTATTTT. The chain employs TRBV7-9 and TRBJ2-3; tentatively, D is TRBD2 (6 bases). The length of the CDR3 is 17 residues. Germline CDR1 reads SEHNR; CDR2 reads FQNEAQ (reference sequence). Between the trimmed V and J ends, which lost 1 base and 1 base, there was a span of 15 bases.